The present TCR beta chain was sequenced within a study of blood T cell repertoires in COVID-19. Study overall: From the United States, Italy and Spain came samples of acute and convalescent COVID-19. PBMCs, B-cell-depleted T cells, or T cells were the source of the cDNA or gDNA that made up the material.

V shed 3 bases, J shed 5 bases, and the junction held 1 base outside the gene matches. The germline CDR1 and CDR2 sequences are SEHNR and FQNEAQ (reference sequence). The CDR3 totals 14 residues. In the study's own analysis: Estimation of nucleated cell counts relied on the amplification of reference gene primers. TCRdb's copy holds only in-frame clones and misses some; the assay was immunoSEQ multiplex PCR. Clonal size and the V and J genes are those of that table, whereas D and trimming came from the DNA. The sample lists some 150,000 clones, about 80% occurring once. The sequencing sample was made of peripheral blood. This chain joins TRBV7-9 and TRBJ1-1; 12 nucleotides line up with TRBD1. This TCR came from a man aged 65 to 79 with acute or convalescent COVID-19. The CDR3 sequence: CASSLGQGATEAFF. In DNA form, the CDR3 reads TGTGCCAGCAGCTTGGGACAGGGGGCGACTGAAGCTTTCTTT.